Shown below are 21 T cell receptor beta chains from a single sample sequenced in a study of T cells in narcolepsy. Produced via immunoSEQ multiplex PCR; TCRdb's table is partial and in-frame only. The sample yields tens of thousands of clones, more than 70% seen once. The specimen was CD45RA- memory CD4+ T cells from PBMCs. The receptors here all came from a human donor with narcolepsy.

The chain combines TRBV7-9 with TRBJ2-3; D possibly corresponds to TRBD1 (6 bases). The CDR3 loop spans 14 amino acids. V was trimmed by 5 bases and J by 3 bases, leaving 12 bases between them. Germline CDR1 reads SEHNR; CDR2 reads FQNEAQ (reference sequence). CDR3: CASSPQGGTDTQYF. In DNA, the CDR3 is TGTGCCAGCAGCCCCCAAGGGGGAACAGATACGCAGTATTTT. Full variable domain (outside the CDR3, taken from reference TRBV7-9 and TRBJ2-3): DTGVSQNPRHKITKRGQNVTFRCDPISEHNRLYWYRQTLGQGPEFLTYFQNEAQLEKSRLLSDRFSAERPKGSFSTLEIQRTEQGDSAMYLCASSPQGGTDTQYFGPGTRLTVL.

This chain joins TRBV11-1 and TRBJ2-5, with 7 bases lining up with TRBD2. Per the germline V gene, CDR1 is SGHAT and CDR2 is FQDESV (reference sequence). With 6 bases clipped from V and 1 base from J, the junction kept 8 bases outside the gene matches. CDR3 size: 15 residues. CDR3 loop: CASRRGPGGQETQYF. The DNA of the CDR3 is TGTGCCAGCAGGCGCGGGCCGGGGGGCCAAGAGACCCAGTACTTC.

The V and J genes are TRBV6-1 and TRBJ2-1, with TRBD2 identical over 7 bases. The V segment lost 6 bases and the J segment 7 bases; nucleotides outside the gene matches: 12. Germline CDR1 reads MNHNS; CDR2 reads SASEGT. There are 15 residues in the CDR3. CDR3 region: CASSPGRGGRNEQFF. The CDR3 nucleotides read TGTGCCAGCAGCCCGGGGCGCGGGGGTAGGAATGAGCAGTTCTTC.

The CDR3 loop is CASKRQGTIGYTF. The DNA for the CDR3 is TGCGCCAGCAAGAGACAGGGGACGATCGGCTACACCTTC. This sequence joins TRBV5-1 and TRBJ1-2, with TRBD1 matching 8 bases. Germline values: CDR1 SGHRS, CDR2 YFSETQ. After removal of 6 bases from V and 8 bases from J, the junction contained 9 bases not matched to a gene. The CDR3 runs to 13 residues.

In its sample, this clone was seen a few times. The J gene is TRBJ1-2, the V gene TRBV19, with 10 bases identical to TRBD1. Germline assignment: CDR1 LNHDA and CDR2 SQIVND (reference sequence). V shed 5 bases and J 3 bases; nucleotides not matched to a gene: 3. The CDR3 is 14 amino acids. The CDR3: CASSGDRGDYGYTF. The CDR3 DNA reads TGTGCCAGTAGTGGGGACAGGGGAGACTATGGCTACACCTTC.

The rearrangement uses TRBV27 and TRBJ2-7, with D perhaps given as TRBD1 or TRBD2 (7 bases each). CDR1 MNHEY and CDR2 SMNVEV come from the germline V gene (reference sequence). V lost 5 bases and J 9 bases, leaving 20 bases between the germline ends. The CDR3 totals 14 residues. CDR3 nucleotide sequence: TGTGCCAGCAGTCACGGGGAGGGGGCCCAAGCGCAGTACTTC. This translates into CASSHGEGAQAQYF.

The CDR3 loop is CASSPLGRTEAFF. The CDR3 DNA reads as TGTGCCAGCAGCCCACTGGGCCGGACTGAAGCTTTCTTT. This chain links TRBV27 with TRBJ1-1; D gene ambiguous. This CDR3 has 13 amino acids. Germline V gene data show CDR1 as MNHEY and CDR2 as SMNVEV (reference sequence). The ends were cut back, 6 bases at V and 5 bases at J, with 13 bases in the middle.

J is TRBJ1-3 and V is TRBV11-1, with D unresolved. Germline loops: CDR1 SGHAT, CDR2 FQDESV (reference sequence). CDR3 length: 13 amino acids. V shed 6 bases and J shed 4 bases, with 10 bases lying between them. CDR3 in amino acids: CASRYSSGNTIYF. The CDR3 nucleotides are TGTGCCAGCAGGTACAGCTCCGGAAACACCATATATTTT.

V is TRBV5-6 and J is TRBJ2-3, with no clear D. CDR3 length: 14 amino acids. The germline gives CDR1 SGHDT, CDR2 YYEEEE. V was cut by 4 bases and J by 6 bases, with 15 bases left in between. The CDR3 reads CASSRRWVGDTQYF. As DNA, the CDR3 is TGTGCCAGCAGCCGACGGTGGGTGGGGGATACGCAGTATTTT.

This sequence joins TRBV19 and TRBJ2-5, with D possibly TRBD1 on 5 matching bases. Germline loops: CDR1 LNHDA, CDR2 SQIVND (reference sequence). The CDR3 has 13 residues. The ends were cut back, 6 bases at V and 5 bases at J, with 13 bases in the middle. CDR3 coding DNA: TGTGCCAGTAGCATCCAGAACAGGGAGACCCAGTACTTC. It yields the protein CASSIQNRETQYF.

The chain uses TRBV18 and TRBJ1-6; D unresolved. The CDR3 runs to 14 residues. Germline loops: CDR1 KGHSH, CDR2 LQKENI. V shed 4 bases and J shed 5 bases, with 9 bases lying between them. CDR3 in DNA: TGTGCCAGCTCACTCTGGCAGAATAATTCACCCCTCCACTTT. It encodes CASSLWQNNSPLHF.

The gene calls are TRBV2 and TRBJ1-3; D gene uncertain. The CDR3 contains 14 residues. Germline CDR1 SNHLY, CDR2 FYNNEI. Trimming cost V 3 bases and J 0 bases, with 6 bases left between them. CDR3 sequence: CASSDRSSGNTIYF. Written as DNA, the CDR3 is TGTGCCAGCAGTGACCGAAGCTCTGGAAACACCATATATTTT.

The genes are TRBV7-2 and TRBJ1-1; TRBD1 matches 7 bases. V lost 5 bases and J lost 1; bases outside the gene matches: 7. This CDR3 is built from 15 residues. CDR1 and CDR2 from the germline V gene are SGHTA and FQGNSA. The CDR3 loop is CASSLRGGQNTEAFF. The CDR3 DNA sequence: TGTGCCAGCAGCCTTCGAGGGGGCCAGAACACTGAAGCTTTCTTT.

This clone was observed once. The gene calls are TRBV30 and TRBJ1-1; D possibly corresponds to TRBD1 (5 bases). V was clipped by 0 bases and J by 1 base, with 12 bases between them. Germline loops: CDR1 GTSNPN, CDR2 SVGIG (reference sequence). There are 15 residues in the CDR3. The CDR3 DNA follows: TGTGCCTGGAGTGTATGGGGCCAGGAGAACACTGAAGCTTTCTTT. It translates to CAWSVWGQENTEAFF.

The chain carries TRBV5-8 and TRBJ2-3; TRBD2 might be the D (7 bases). This CDR3 has 15 residues. With 3 bases removed from V and 5 bases from J, the gap between germline ends came to 16 bases. Germline loops: CDR1 SGHTS, CDR2 YDEGEE. CDR3 sequence reads: CASSWGGGSGDTQYF. CDR3 bases: TGTGCCAGCAGCTGGGGGGGCGGGAGCGGAGATACGCAGTATTTT.

The J gene is TRBJ1-2, the V gene TRBV2, with D possibly being TRBD1 (6 bases). The CDR3 is 13 residues long. Germline CDR1 reads SNHLY; CDR2 reads FYNNEI. Trimming removed 5 bases at V and 6 bases at J, with 13 bases between. The CDR3 sequence: CASSQDSSNGYTF. CDR3 DNA: TGTGCCAGCAGTCAGGACAGTAGCAATGGCTACACCTTC.

This chain uses TRBV7-9 with TRBJ2-7; D is undetermined. Germline loops: CDR1 SEHNR, CDR2 FQNEAQ (reference sequence). This CDR3 has 12 residues. Trimming stripped 5 bases from V and 4 bases from J, with 9 bases between. The CDR3 loop reads CASSVSVYEQYF. The CDR3 DNA reads TGTGCCAGCAGCGTAAGTGTTTACGAGCAGTACTTC.

This chain connects TRBV5-6 to TRBJ1-1; perhaps TRBD1 as D (6 bases). The CDR3 length is 12 residues. V dropped 3 bases and J dropped 11 bases, with 14 bases sitting between them. Germline V gene lookup returns CDR1 SGHDT and CDR2 YYEEEE. CDR3 region: CASSSNRDSAFF. The CDR3 DNA reads as TGTGCCAGCAGCTCCAACAGGGATTCGGCTTTCTTT.

This clone is a singleton in its sample. J is TRBJ2-1 and V is TRBV6-5; D call uncertain. V lost 6 bases and J 8 bases, leaving 8 bases between the germline ends. The CDR3 is 11 residues long. Germline V gives CDR1 MNHEY, CDR2 SVGAGI. CDR3 DNA sequence: TGTGCCAGCAGGAGAAGGGATGAGCAGTTCTTC. Its translation: CASRRRDEQFF.

The V call is TRBV29-1, the J call TRBJ2-7; D could derive from TRBD1 or TRBD2 (5 bases each). The V end was cut by 6 bases, the J end by 5 bases, with 14 bases between. The CDR3 length is 12 residues. Per germline, CDR1 SQVTM and CDR2 ANQGSEA. In DNA form, the CDR3 reads TGCAGCGTCAGCCCAGGGACGGACGAGCAGTACTTC. It yields the protein CSVSPGTDEQYF.

The rearrangement links TRBV6-1 to TRBJ1-2; D gene unclear. The germline V gene has CDR1 MNHNS and CDR2 SASEGT. V dropped 8 bases and J dropped 0 bases, with 10 bases sitting between them. The CDR3 sequence is 13 residues long. CDR3 region: CASGARANYGYTF. The DNA for the CDR3 is TGTGCCAGCGGAGCTCGAGCTAACTATGGCTACACCTTC.